This record covers a single TCR beta chain. This sample is drawn from a study of cytomegalovirus exposure and HLA in healthy donors. The method was immunoSEQ multiplex PCR; TCRdb's version includes in-frame clones alone and lacks a portion of them. The data contain about 130,000 clones, roughly 89% of them singletons. From the 120-subject validation cohort, which was separate from the approximately 670-subject first cohort, the donors were drawn. V shed 1 base, J shed 6 bases, and the junction held 15 bases outside the gene matches. Germline V gene data show CDR1 as KGHSH and CDR2 as LQKENI. The CDR3 extends over 19 amino acids.

Sequencing was carried out using PBMCs. The TCR sequence derives from a woman aged 18-29 years in good health and CMV-seropositive. The chain couples TRBV18 to TRBJ2-1, with 10 bases identical to TRBD1. The CDR3 DNA sequence: TGTGCCAGCTCACCACGGTCACTAGACAGGGGGCTTCACCCCAATGAGCAGTTCTTC. This translates into CASSPRSLDRGLHPNEQFF.